The 9 T cell receptor beta chains given below trace back to one sample, sequenced in a study of blood T cell repertoires in COVID-19. Using immunoSEQ multiplex PCR, the repertoire was profiled, and TCRdb retains in-frame clones only, with some absent. The table shows 35,000 to 50,000 clones, with 87% occurring only once. The sequencing input was peripheral blood. These receptors were obtained from a woman of 80 years or more with active COVID-19.

The V call is TRBV6-2 or TRBV6-3, the J call TRBJ1-2; perhaps TRBD1 as D (6 bases). This CDR3 contains 16 residues. From germline, CDR1 is MNHEY and CDR2 SVGEGT. Trimming took off 2 bases at V and 2 bases at J, with 15 bases between the two ends. CDR3 bases: TGTGCCAGCAGTTACGGGGGCCCATTGAAGAACTATGGCTACACCTTC. This sequence encodes CASSYGGPLKNYGYTF.

This chain uses TRBV4-3 with TRBJ2-3, with TRBD2 identical over 8 bases. The V gene end was trimmed by 0 bases and the J gene end by 9 bases; junction bases not matched to a gene: 8. From germline, CDR1 is LGHNA and CDR2 YSLEER. The CDR3 length is 15 residues. The CDR3 protein is CASSQDSSAGGTQYF. The CDR3 nucleotides are TGCGCCAGCAGCCAAGATTCTTCGGCGGGGGGAACGCAGTATTTT.

For the CDR3, the DNA is TGTGCCAGCAGTTCAATCACAGGGGACTATGGCTACACCTTC. The encoded protein is CASSSITGDYGYTF. This rearrangement joins TRBV6-5 to TRBJ1-2; 7 positions agree with TRBD1. The CDR3 is made up of 14 amino acids. Germline lookup yields CDR1 MNHEY and CDR2 SVGAGI. After removal of 4 bases from V and 3 bases from J, the junction contained 5 bases not matched to a gene.

V gene TRBV5-1 combines with J gene TRBJ2-6; TRBD1 is a possible D gene (5 bases). The V gene lost 0 bases and the J gene lost 0 bases, with 13 bases spanning the gap. The CDR3 contains 18 residues. CDR1 and CDR2 (germline): SGHRS, YFSETQ. CDR3 bases: TGCGCCAGCAGCTTGGGCGGCACAGGTAGCTCTGGGGCCAACGTCCTGACTTTC. It codes for CASSLGGTGSSGANVLTF.

V gene TRBV6-1 combines with J gene TRBJ2-7; 9 bases are a match to TRBD1. Germline values: CDR1 MNHNS, CDR2 SASEGT. This CDR3 contains 15 residues. The J segment lost 2 bases and the V segment lost 2 bases, leaving 4 bases of the junction unmatched. The CDR3 DNA sequence: TGTGCCAGCAGTGAACGGGGACAGGGAACCTACGAGCAGTACTTC. Amino acid sequence: CASSERGQGTYEQYF.

J is TRBJ2-1 and V is TRBV7-2; TRBD2 matches 9 bases. This CDR3 is 15 amino acids long. The trim removed 5 bases at V and 7 bases at J, leaving 9 bases unmatched. From germline, CDR1 is SGHTA and CDR2 FQGNSA. CDR3 protein: CASSRGGGGANEQFF. The DNA of the CDR3 is TGTGCCAGCAGCCGGGGTGGCGGGGGGGCAAATGAGCAGTTCTTC. The complete variable domain, with remaining parts taken from reference TRBV7-2 and TRBJ2-1, reads GAGVSQSPSNKVTEKGKDVELRCDPISGHTALYWYRQSLGQGLEFLIYFQGNSAPDKSGLPSDRFSAERTGGSVSTLTIQRTQQEDSAVYLCASSRGGGGANEQFFGPGTRLTVL.

This chain links TRBV28 with TRBJ1-2; no firm D call. The CDR3 covers 13 residues. Germline V CDR1 and CDR2: MDHEN, SYDVKM. The V and J ends lost 2 bases and 4 bases respectively, with 8 bases between them. CDR3 residues: CASSLVGSYGYTF. CDR3 DNA sequence: TGTGCCAGCAGTTTAGTGGGCAGCTATGGCTACACCTTC.

In nucleotides, the CDR3 is TGTGCCAGCAGCTTGGAGGGTAGGGCAGATACGCAGTATTTT. Encoded protein: CASSLEGRADTQYF. This chain uses TRBV11-2 with TRBJ2-3, with D possibly being TRBD2 (6 bases). The CDR3 spans 14 residues. Deletions cut 3 bases from V and 4 bases from J, with 11 bases between. Germline V CDR1 and CDR2: SGHAT, FQNNGV.

V usage is TRBV29-1 and J usage is TRBJ2-5, with 8 bases fitting TRBD1. Germline assignment: CDR1 SQVTM and CDR2 ANQGSEA. This CDR3 is built from 13 residues. V lost 7 bases, J lost 7 bases, and 11 bases stayed unmatched. CDR3: CSAPGQGLGTQYF. CDR3 coding DNA: TGCAGCGCCCCCGGACAGGGTTTAGGGACCCAGTACTTC.